Following are 18 T cell receptor beta chains from one sample sequenced in a study of blood T cell repertoires in COVID-19. Clones were read by immunoSEQ multiplex PCR, and TCRdb kept only the in-frame ones, dropping some. The table includes 130,000 or so clones, roughly 80% detected once. The sample comprised PBMCs or T cells enriched from blood (not recorded which). Receptors originate from a man between 35 and 55 years old with acute COVID-19.

The chain employs TRBV27 and TRBJ1-6, with TRBD1 as a possible D gene (5 bases). The CDR3 runs to 15 residues. V dropped 7 bases and J dropped 5 bases, with 15 bases sitting between them. Germline-derived CDR1 and CDR2 are MNHEY and SMNVEV (reference sequence). CDR3 amino acids: CASTITQGDNSPLHF. CDR3 DNA sequence: TGTGCCAGCACCATAACCCAGGGCGATAATTCACCCCTCCACTTT.

The rearrangement joins TRBV23-1 to TRBJ1-5, with a weak D call TRBD1 (6 bases). TRBV23-1 falls under the ORF class, with uncertain function. The CDR3 extends over 15 amino acids. Trimming stripped 1 base from V and 1 base from J, with 8 bases between. The CDR3, as DNA: TGCGCCAGCAGTCAATTAGGACAGAGCAATCAGCCCCAGCATTTT. Protein sequence: CASSQLGQSNQPQHF.

The chain is built from TRBV30 and TRBJ2-6; D not certain. V dropped 4 bases and J dropped 1 base, with 8 bases sitting between them. Germline CDR1 reads GTSNPN; CDR2 reads SVGIG (reference sequence). This CDR3 is built from 14 residues. CDR3 nucleotides: TGTGCCTGGACCCCAGGTTCTGGGGCCAACGTCCTGACTTTC. Amino acid sequence: CAWTPGSGANVLTF.

The rearrangement uses TRBV10-3 and TRBJ2-3; 11 nucleotides align to TRBD2. The CDR3 runs 15 residues. Per the germline V gene, CDR1 is ENHRY and CDR2 is SYGVKD. After removal of 6 bases from V and 0 bases from J, the junction contained 2 bases not matched to a gene. CDR3 amino acids: CAISTSGGSTDTQYF. CDR3 nucleotides: TGTGCCATCAGCACTAGCGGGGGTAGCACAGATACGCAGTATTTT.

The DNA of the CDR3 is TGTGCCAGCAGTCGGGTGAGGTCCAAAGAGACCCAGTACTTC. Amino acids: CASSRVRSKETQYF. The chain couples TRBV6-9 to TRBJ2-5, with D unresolved. V was pared by 5 bases and J by 3 bases, with 13 bases between. This CDR3 spans 14 amino acids. Germline loops: CDR1 MNHGY, CDR2 SVAAGI.

The chain recombines TRBV24-1 with TRBJ2-3; 8 bases line up with TRBD2. The V gene's germline CDR1 is KGHDR and CDR2 SFDVKD. The J segment lost 1 base and the V segment lost 9 bases, leaving 5 bases of the junction unmatched. The CDR3 consists of 14 residues. The CDR3 protein is CATASGGGTDTQYF. DNA for the CDR3: TGTGCCACCGCAAGCGGGGGAGGCACAGATACGCAGTATTTT.

This chain links TRBV4-2 with TRBJ2-1, with no clear D. The CDR3 has 11 residues. Germline CDR1 is LGHNA and CDR2 is YNFKEQ. Between the trimmed V and J ends, which lost 5 bases and 8 bases, there was a span of 7 bases. The CDR3: CASSFLDEQFF. Written as DNA, the CDR3 is TGTGCCAGCAGCTTTCTCGATGAGCAGTTCTTC.

This clone was detected a few times. The rearrangement joins TRBV18 to TRBJ1-2; TRBD1 is a possible D gene (6 bases). V was cut by 6 bases and J by 7 bases, with 24 bases left in between. Germline lookup yields CDR1 KGHSH and CDR2 LQKENI. The CDR3 is 16 residues long. As DNA, the CDR3 is TGTGCCAGCTCGCCCGAGGGGGTACCCGAATCGGCTGGCTACACCTTC. It codes for CASSPEGVPESAGYTF.

Only a few counts were recorded for this clone. The chain recombines TRBV18 with TRBJ1-1; TRBD1 is a possible D gene (5 bases). The CDR3 contains 14 residues. Trimming took 6 bases from V and 3 from J, leaving 14 bases between them. Germline V gene lookup returns CDR1 KGHSH and CDR2 LQKENI. In DNA form, the CDR3 reads TGTGCCAGCTCTCCTGGGGGGGAGGACACTGAAGCTTTCTTT. It encodes CASSPGGEDTEAFF.

V gene TRBV18 combines with J gene TRBJ2-1; TRBD1 agrees at 7 bases. CDR3 length: 16 residues. V dropped 3 bases and J dropped 3; count of bases not matched to a gene: 8. From germline, CDR1 is KGHSH and CDR2 LQKENI. CDR3 amino acids: CASSPNEGQLYNEQFF. Written as DNA, the CDR3 is TGTGCCAGCTCACCTAACGAGGGACAGCTCTACAATGAGCAGTTCTTC.

This clone was found once. The rearrangement uses TRBV19 and TRBJ1-1; 8 nucleotides agree with TRBD1. Germline CDR1 and CDR2: LNHDA and SQIVND (reference sequence). V was pared by 4 bases and J by 2 bases, with 9 bases of the junction left unmatched. This CDR3 comprises 16 residues. The CDR3: CASSNWTGILNTEAFF. The CDR3 DNA sequence: TGTGCCAGTAGTAACTGGACAGGGATATTAAACACTGAAGCTTTCTTT. Full variable domain (outside the CDR3, taken from reference TRBV19 and TRBJ1-1): DGGITQSPKYLFRKEGQNVTLSCEQNLNHDAMYWYRQDPGQGLRLIYYSQIVNDFQKGDIAEGYSVSREKKESFPLTVTSAQKNPTAFYLCASSNWTGILNTEAFFGQGTRLTVV.

The chain has TRBV11-1 and TRBJ2-3; 8 bases are a match to TRBD2. This CDR3 spans 15 amino acids. The V gene's germline CDR1 is SGHAT and CDR2 FQDESV (reference sequence). V trimming: 3 bases; J trimming: 5 bases; junction bases outside the gene matches: 7. CDR3 amino acids: CASSLERESIDTQYF. For the CDR3, the DNA is TGTGCCAGCAGCTTGGAGCGGGAGAGTATAGATACGCAGTATTTT.

The chain links TRBV19 to TRBJ2-5; 12 bases match TRBD1. The CDR3 sequence is 16 residues long. The V segment lost 1 base and the J segment 5 bases; nucleotides outside the gene matches: 5. CDR1 LNHDA and CDR2 SQIVND come from the germline V gene (reference sequence). In DNA, the CDR3 is TGTGCCAGTAGTATAGGCGGGACAGGGGGCGCGGAGACCCAGTACTTC. This sequence encodes CASSIGGTGGAETQYF.

The rearrangement links TRBV6-5 to TRBJ2-7, with D possibly TRBD1 on 5 matching bases. This CDR3 is 13 amino acids long. Looked up from germline, CDR1 is MNHEY and CDR2 is SVGAGI. Between the trimmed V and J ends, which lost 2 bases and 0 bases, there was a span of 5 bases. In DNA form, the CDR3 reads TGTGCCAGCAGTTACGGACACTCCTACGAGCAGTACTTC. Translation gives CASSYGHSYEQYF.

This clone has only one observation. V usage is TRBV29-1 and J usage is TRBJ2-7; possible D gene TRBD1, 6 bases. Trimming removed 3 bases from V and 0 bases from J, with 12 bases in between. The V gene's germline CDR1 is SQVTM and CDR2 ANQGSEA. The CDR3 covers 14 residues. The CDR3 nucleotides read TGCAGCGTTGAGGCGACAGGTCTCTCCTACGAGCAGTACTTC. Its protein is CSVEATGLSYEQYF.

The rearrangement uses TRBV6-1 and TRBJ1-2, with 7 nucleotides matching TRBD1. V gave up 1 base and J gave up 8 bases; unmatched junction bases: 7. Germline lookup yields CDR1 MNHNS and CDR2 SASEGT. The CDR3 runs to 14 residues. The CDR3 sequence: CASSEVDRAFGYTF. The CDR3, as DNA: TGTGCCAGCAGTGAAGTAGACAGGGCCTTCGGCTACACCTTC.

This chain joins TRBV19 and TRBJ2-3, with TRBD2 identical over 10 bases. The CDR3 contains 17 residues. Germline CDR1 LNHDA, CDR2 SQIVND (reference sequence). V trimming: 5 bases; J trimming: 2 bases; junction bases outside the gene matches: 10. DNA for the CDR3: TGTGCCAGTAGTCCGGATCCTAGCGGGAGAAACACAGATACGCAGTATTTT. This encodes CASSPDPSGRNTDTQYF.

This clone was seen just once. The rearrangement joins TRBV28 to TRBJ2-1; the match to TRBD2 covers 11 bases. The CDR3 is 15 residues long. V gave up 6 bases and J gave up 6 bases; unmatched junction bases: 7. Looked up from germline, CDR1 is MDHEN and CDR2 is SYDVKM. CDR3 loop: CASSPGTSGLNEQFF. The DNA for the CDR3 is TGTGCCAGCAGCCCCGGGACTAGCGGACTCAATGAGCAGTTCTTC.